This TCR beta chain is from a study of identical twins. Notes on the study in general: A lower insertion count was a feature of abundant cord blood beta clonotypes, with no such feature in memory repertoires.

MiXCR was run by TCRdb on the 5' RACE reads, yielding one entry per CDR3 protein. This sample has approximately 600,000 distinct CDR3 sequences, with 9.6% found just once. This clonotype was seen a few times. The antigen remains undetermined. Among all donors, each was a healthy Caucasian. This CDR3 contains 18 residues. Per germline, CDR1 SGHVS and CDR2 FNYEAQ. Losses at the gene ends were 5 bases for V and 5 bases for J; bases not matched to a gene: 17. This sample also appeared in a second study, on yellow fever vaccine responses in identical twins.

V gene TRBV7-6 combines with J gene TRBJ2-5; 10 positions agree with TRBD2. The sequenced material came from PBMCs. The source of this sequence is a woman under 30 in good health. CDR3 bases: TGTGCCAGCAGCCCGCCGGTGGTCGGAGCGGGAGGGGATGAGACCCAGTACTTC. This translates into CASSPPVVGAGGDETQYF.